Each of the 31 T cell receptor beta chains below was sequenced from the same sample in a study of CD8 T cells in ankylosing spondylitis. Study-level results: Apparently characteristic of ankylosing spondylitis blood was a TCR beta motif (about eight highly homologous variants).

No antigen has been assigned to these receptors. TCRdb reanalysed the 5' RACE reads using MiXCR and keeps one entry per CDR3 protein. The data show 200,000 to 250,000 distinct CDR3 sequences, about 6.7% seen once. The source material was blood, either unsorted or a sorted T cell fraction (not recorded which). These TCRs come from a male donor with ankylosing spondylitis.

This clonotype appeared many times. V is TRBV29-1 and J is TRBJ2-7; a weak D match, TRBD2 (6 bases). Germline CDR1 reads SQVTM; CDR2 reads ANQGSEA. The germline V and J ends were trimmed by 7 bases and 3 bases, with 16 bases remaining between them. The CDR3 contains 13 residues. CDR3 amino acids: CSAWGVQGYEQYF. The CDR3 coding sequence is TGCAGCGCGTGGGGGGTGCAGGGCTACGAGCAGTACTTC.

The chain joins TRBV7-2 to TRBJ2-3, with no clear D. From germline, CDR1 is SGHTA and CDR2 FQGNSA. Trimming pared 5 bases from V and 1 base from J, leaving 16 bases between. The CDR3 length is 16 residues. Written as DNA, the CDR3 is TGTGCCAGCAGCCAAGGGCCAAAACCGGGCACAGATACGCAGTATTTT. It encodes CASSQGPKPGTDTQYF.

At least ten counts were recorded for this clonotype. The V call is TRBV4-3, the J call TRBJ2-7; a weak D match, TRBD2 (5 bases). From germline, CDR1 is LGHNA and CDR2 YSLEER. Trimming stripped 1 base from V and 0 bases from J, with 13 bases between. This CDR3 region has 16 residues. CDR3 bases: TGCGCCAGCAGCCAAGGTTTTAGCGTGCCCTCCTACGAGCAGTACTTC. Translating it yields CASSQGFSVPSYEQYF.

This clonotype was picked up a small number of times. The chain combines TRBV20-1 with TRBJ2-7; unclear D gene. CDR1 and CDR2 from the germline V gene are DFQATT and SNEGSKA (reference sequence). Trimming stripped 1 base from V and 1 base from J, with 20 bases between. The CDR3 length is 17 residues. The CDR3: CSARGRWKRLESYEQYF. In nucleotides, the CDR3 is TGCAGTGCTAGAGGGAGATGGAAGCGCCTTGAATCCTACGAGCAGTACTTC.

This clonotype was observed a few times. This chain connects TRBV30 to TRBJ1-1; no clear D gene. V shed 5 bases and J shed 5 bases, with 9 bases lying between them. The CDR3 spans 11 residues. CDR1 is GTSNPN and CDR2 is SVGIG in the germline V gene (reference sequence). The CDR3 region is CAWGRRTEAFF. Here the CDR3 DNA reads TGTGCCTGGGGAAGAAGGACTGAAGCTTTCTTT.

A few counts support this clonotype. The CDR3 here is CASSLGLLYQETQYF. CDR3 DNA sequence: TGTGCCAGCAGCTTAGGACTGCTTTACCAAGAGACCCAGTACTTC. The chain is built from TRBV11-3 and TRBJ2-5; D gene ambiguous. V lost 1 base to trimming and J lost 0 bases, with 9 bases between them. Germline CDR1 is SGHNT and CDR2 is YENEEA. This CDR3 comprises 15 residues.

This clonotype was recorded many times. The rearrangement joins TRBV20-1 to TRBJ1-5; 10 bases line up with TRBD1. Germline V gene lookup returns CDR1 DFQATT and CDR2 SNEGSKA (reference sequence). Losses at the gene ends were 3 bases for V and 2 bases for J; bases not matched to a gene: 7. This CDR3 comprises 16 residues. Written as DNA, the CDR3 is TGCAGTGCTAGTCCCCTCGGGACAGGGGGCAATCAGCCCCAGCATTTT. Translation gives CSASPLGTGGNQPQHF.

The table lists this clonotype with a few counts. V is TRBV28 and J is TRBJ2-3; 8 nucleotides line up with TRBD2. Trimming at V came to 2 bases and at J to 0 bases, leaving 7 bases not matched to a gene. This CDR3 is built from 17 residues. Germline V CDR1 and CDR2: MDHEN, SYDVKM. The CDR3 nucleotides are TGTGCCAGCAGTTTACTCGGACTAGCCCTTAGCACAGATACGCAGTATTTT. Protein product: CASSLLGLALSTDTQYF.

This clonotype was counted a few times. The J gene is TRBJ2-5, the V gene TRBV20-1, with 8 positions matching TRBD1. CDR3 length: 16 residues. Trimming took 8 bases from V and 7 from J; bases not matched to a gene: 21. Looked up from germline, CDR1 is DFQATT and CDR2 is SNEGSKA (reference sequence). CDR3 in DNA: TGCAGTACCTACCTGCCTGAGGACAGGGAGTGGAGGACCCAGTACTTC. Its translation is CSTYLPEDREWRTQYF.

This clonotype was picked up many times. The chain is built from TRBV5-1 and TRBJ2-3; 8 nucleotides align to TRBD2. In germline, CDR1 is SGHRS, CDR2 YFSETQ. This CDR3 spans 15 amino acids. Trimming cost V 4 bases and J 0 bases; bases outside gene matches: 4. CDR3 sequence reads: CASSTPSGSTDTQYF. The CDR3 bases are TGCGCCAGCAGCACCCCTAGCGGGAGCACAGATACGCAGTATTTT.

This clonotype was picked up many times. The V call is TRBV11-1, the J call TRBJ2-7, with D possibly being TRBD1 (5 bases). CDR3 length: 19 amino acids. CDR1 and CDR2 from the germline V gene are SGHAT and FQDESV (reference sequence). V was pared by 0 bases and J by 0 bases, with 21 bases between. The CDR3 loop is CASSLAWGFGNLNSYEQYF. Here the CDR3 DNA reads TGTGCCAGCAGCTTAGCGTGGGGCTTCGGAAACTTAAACTCCTACGAGCAGTACTTC.

This rearrangement joins TRBV6-6 to TRBJ2-5; tentative D call: TRBD1 (6 bases). The CDR3 contains 17 residues. V was cut by 0 bases and J by 2 bases, with 16 bases left in between. The germline V gene has CDR1 MNHNY and CDR2 SVGAGI (reference sequence). CDR3 loop: CASSYSSGGWGQETQYF. CDR3 in DNA: TGTGCCAGCAGTTACTCGAGTGGGGGCTGGGGTCAAGAGACCCAGTACTTC.

The chain uses TRBV20-1 and TRBJ2-5, with 8 positions matching TRBD2. Looked up from germline, CDR1 is DFQATT and CDR2 is SNEGSKA (reference sequence). V shed 6 bases and J 1 base; nucleotides not matched to a gene: 10. The CDR3 runs 15 residues. DNA for the CDR3: TGCAGTGCCTCCACTAGCGGACCAACCCAAGAGACCCAGTACTTC. The encoded protein is CSASTSGPTQETQYF.

The chain carries TRBV19 and TRBJ2-7; TRBD1 agrees at 7 bases. V lost 5 bases and J lost 3; bases outside the gene matches: 10. Germline V gene data show CDR1 as LNHDA and CDR2 as SQIVND (reference sequence). The CDR3 is made up of 15 amino acids. The CDR3 reads CASSVTGTGVYEQYF. Here the CDR3 DNA reads TGTGCCAGTAGTGTTACCGGAACAGGGGTCTACGAGCAGTACTTC.

This clonotype has ten or more counts. The CDR3 nucleotides are TGTGCCAGCAGTTTAAGGGGGGACGAGCAGTACTTC. Encoded protein: CASSLRGDEQYF. The genes are TRBV28 and TRBJ2-7; D may match TRBD1 or TRBD2 (6 bases each). The CDR3 consists of 12 residues. V lost 2 bases and J lost 5, with 7 bases in between. Germline loops: CDR1 MDHEN, CDR2 SYDVKM.

The gene calls are TRBV4-1 and TRBJ1-5, with unresolved D. The CDR3 consists of 14 residues. The germline gives CDR1 MGHRA, CDR2 YSYEKL. V was clipped by 1 base and J by 1 base, with 5 bases between them. As DNA, the CDR3 is TGCGCCAGCAGCCAAGCCTACAGCAATCAGCCCCAGCATTTT. It specifies CASSQAYSNQPQHF.

There are many counts of this clonotype. CDR3 bases: TGCGCCAGCAGCCAAGAAGAATTTCTTGAAGCTTTCTTT. This codes for CASSQEEFLEAFF. The V and J genes are TRBV4-3 and TRBJ1-1; no clear D. V was shortened by 0 bases and J by 7 bases, with 9 bases between the two germline ends. CDR3 length equals 13 residues. CDR1 and CDR2 from the germline V gene are LGHNA and YSLEER.

CDR3 sequence (DNA): TGTGCCAGCAGCTTAGATCTTGCGAACACCATATATTTT. This codes for CASSLDLANTIYF. V is TRBV7-6 and J is TRBJ1-3; D gene unclear. The CDR3 contains 13 residues. V lost 1 base to trimming and J lost 7 bases, with 8 bases between them. The V gene's germline CDR1 is SGHVS and CDR2 FNYEAQ.

This clonotype was counted at least ten times. The chain joins TRBV4-1 to TRBJ1-4; no clear D gene. From germline, CDR1 is MGHRA and CDR2 YSYEKL. The CDR3 has 16 residues. The V end was cut by 1 base, the J end by 8 bases, with 17 bases between. CDR3 sequence: CASSQGSPTGLEKLFF. Written as DNA, the CDR3 is TGCGCCAGCAGCCAAGGATCGCCGACGGGTTTGGAAAAACTGTTTTTT.

This clonotype was seen repeatedly, ten times or more. The J gene is TRBJ2-7, the V gene TRBV5-1, with 7 nucleotides matching TRBD2. The germline V gene has CDR1 SGHRS and CDR2 YFSETQ. V lost 2 bases to trimming and J lost 5 bases; unmatched junction nucleotides: 13. The CDR3 consists of 16 residues. The CDR3 loop reads CASSFTSALGKDEQYF. In DNA, the CDR3 is TGCGCCAGCAGCTTTACTAGCGCCCTTGGGAAAGACGAGCAGTACTTC.

This clonotype was recorded at least ten times. The rearrangement links TRBV10-3 to TRBJ1-2, with D uncertain. Trimming shortened V by 0 bases and J by 8 bases, and 7 bases separated the two germline ends. Germline-derived CDR1 and CDR2 are ENHRY and SYGVKD. The CDR3 loop spans 12 amino acids. The chain's CDR3 is CAISESVRGYTF. The CDR3 DNA reads TGTGCCATCAGTGAGTCAGTGCGAGGCTACACCTTC.

At least ten counts were recorded for this clonotype. This sequence joins TRBV12-3 or TRBV12-4 and TRBJ2-7; 8 positions match TRBD2. This CDR3 is built from 15 residues. J gave up 4 bases and V 6 bases, and 11 bases lay outside the gene matches. The CDR3 loop is CASSLPLGLGYEQYF. The CDR3, as DNA: TGTGCCAGCAGCCTCCCACTGGGACTAGGGTACGAGCAGTACTTC.

This clonotype was seen repeatedly, ten times or more. The V gene is TRBV7-8, the J gene TRBJ2-1; weak D call: TRBD1 (6 bases). Trimming cost V 5 bases and J 7 bases, with 21 bases left between them. CDR1 is SGHVS and CDR2 is FQNEAQ in the germline V gene. The CDR3 has 16 amino acids. This CDR3 reads CASSQGTGFVGNEQFF. CDR3 DNA sequence: TGTGCCAGCAGCCAGGGTACAGGGTTCGTTGGGAATGAGCAGTTCTTC.

This clonotype has at least ten counts. This chain connects TRBV28 to TRBJ2-2, with D possibly matching TRBD2 (6 bases). The CDR3 runs to 13 residues. Trimming cost V 5 bases and J 5 bases, with 9 bases left between them. Germline V CDR1 and CDR2: MDHEN, SYDVKM. CDR3 sequence reads: CASSTRGTGELFF. In nucleotides, the CDR3 is TGTGCCAGCAGTACCCGGGGGACCGGGGAGCTGTTTTTT.

This clonotype came up many times. The chain carries TRBV2 and TRBJ2-1; 8 bases map to TRBD1. The junction had 5 bases not matched to a gene; V was cut back by 7 bases and J by 6 bases. Per germline, CDR1 SNHLY and CDR2 FYNNEI. This CDR3 is built from 13 residues. The CDR3 loop is CASMTGAFNEQFF. In nucleotides, the CDR3 is TGTGCCAGCATGACAGGGGCGTTCAATGAGCAGTTCTTC. The complete variable domain, with remaining parts taken from reference TRBV2 and TRBJ2-1, reads EPEVTQTPSHQVTQMGQEVILRCVPISNHLYFYWYRQILGQKVEFLVSFYNNEISEKSEIFDDQFSVERPDGSNFTLKIRSTKLEDSAMYFCASMTGAFNEQFFGPGTRLTVL.

This clonotype was counted many times. The chain employs TRBV27 and TRBJ1-4, with a tentative D call TRBD1 (6 bases). Trimming took 5 bases from V and 8 from J, leaving 18 bases between them. The CDR3 is 15 amino acids. Looked up from germline, CDR1 is MNHEY and CDR2 is SMNVEV (reference sequence). The CDR3 loop is CASSPRFQRGEKLFF. The DNA of the CDR3 is TGTGCCAGCAGTCCTAGGTTCCAAAGGGGGGAAAAACTGTTTTTT.

The chain employs TRBV2 and TRBJ2-6; TRBD2 aligns across 11 bases. Germline V CDR1 and CDR2: SNHLY, FYNNEI. The CDR3 sequence is 15 residues long. V dropped 8 bases and J dropped 3; count of bases not matched to a gene: 3. The CDR3 nucleotides read TGTGCCAGCGCGCTAGCGGGAGGTGGGGCCAACGTCCTGACTTTC. Translating it yields CASALAGGGANVLTF.

The chain employs TRBV30 and TRBJ2-7, with 7 bases lining up with TRBD1. The ends lost 0 bases at V and 3 bases at J; junction bases unmatched: 5. The germline V gene encodes CDR1 GTSNPN and CDR2 SVGIG (reference sequence). The CDR3 covers 14 residues. CDR3 in DNA: TGTGCCTGGAGTGTACTAGGGGGCAACTACGAGCAGTACTTC. Its protein product is CAWSVLGGNYEQYF. The full variable domain, in which reference TRBV30 and TRBJ2-7 provide the parts outside the CDR3, is SQTIHQWPATLVQPVGSPLSLECTVEGTSNPNLYWYRQAAGRGLQLLFYSVGIGQISSEVPQNLSASRPQDRQFILSSKKLLLSDSGFYLCAWSVLGGNYEQYFGPGTRLTVT.

This rearrangement joins TRBV3-1 to TRBJ1-2; unclear D gene. The CDR3 is 14 residues long. V lost 1 base to trimming and J lost 4 bases, with 10 bases between them. Germline V lookup: CDR1 LGHDT, CDR2 YNNKEL (reference sequence). CDR3 in DNA: TGTGCCAGCAGCCAAGGCGCGTCTTTCTATGGCTACACCTTC. It specifies CASSQGASFYGYTF.

Many counts were recorded for this clonotype. The chain couples TRBV5-1 to TRBJ2-1; 8 bases align to TRBD2. Germline assignment: CDR1 SGHRS and CDR2 YFSETQ. This CDR3 is built from 16 residues. J gave up 0 bases and V 3 bases, and 5 bases lay outside the gene matches. The CDR3 here is CASSYPSGSSYNEQFF. The DNA for the CDR3 is TGCGCCAGCAGCTACCCCAGCGGGAGCTCCTACAATGAGCAGTTCTTC.

This clonotype was found many times. The J gene is TRBJ2-7, the V gene TRBV3-1; a possible D gene is TRBD2 (5 bases). The CDR3 spans 16 residues. Germline values: CDR1 LGHDT, CDR2 YNNKEL (reference sequence). V was trimmed by 1 base and J by 2 bases, leaving 15 bases between them. CDR3 in DNA: TGTGCCAGCAGCCAAGTTGTACGGACTCCTGCCTACGAGCAGTACTTC. It is translated as CASSQVVRTPAYEQYF.